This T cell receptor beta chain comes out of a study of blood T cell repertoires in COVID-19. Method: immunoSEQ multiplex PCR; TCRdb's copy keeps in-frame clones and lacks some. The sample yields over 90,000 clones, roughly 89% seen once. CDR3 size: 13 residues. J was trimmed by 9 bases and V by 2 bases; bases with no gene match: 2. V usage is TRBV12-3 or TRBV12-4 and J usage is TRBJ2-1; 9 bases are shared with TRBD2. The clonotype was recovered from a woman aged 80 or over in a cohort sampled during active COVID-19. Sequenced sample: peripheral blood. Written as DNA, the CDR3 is TGTGCCAGCAGTTTACTAGCGGGGTCTGAGCAGTTCTTC. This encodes CASSLLAGSEQFF.